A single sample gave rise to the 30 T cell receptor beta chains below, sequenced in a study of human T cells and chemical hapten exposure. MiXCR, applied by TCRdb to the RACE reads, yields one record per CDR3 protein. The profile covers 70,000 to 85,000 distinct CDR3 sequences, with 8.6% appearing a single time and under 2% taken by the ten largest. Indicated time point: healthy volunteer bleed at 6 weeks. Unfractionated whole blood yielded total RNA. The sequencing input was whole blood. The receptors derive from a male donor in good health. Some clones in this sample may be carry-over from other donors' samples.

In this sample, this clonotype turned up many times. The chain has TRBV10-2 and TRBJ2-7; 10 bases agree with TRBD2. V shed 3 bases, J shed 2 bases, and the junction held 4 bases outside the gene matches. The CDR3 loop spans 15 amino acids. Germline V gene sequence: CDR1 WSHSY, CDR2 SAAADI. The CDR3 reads CASSDWTSGTYEQYF. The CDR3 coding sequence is TGCGCCAGCAGTGACTGGACTAGCGGTACCTACGAGCAGTACTTC.

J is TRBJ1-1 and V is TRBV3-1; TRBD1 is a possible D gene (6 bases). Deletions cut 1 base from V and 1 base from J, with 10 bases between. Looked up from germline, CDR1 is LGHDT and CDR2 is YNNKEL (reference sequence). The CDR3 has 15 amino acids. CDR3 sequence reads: CASSQGTGQNTEAFF. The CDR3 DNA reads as TGTGCCAGCAGCCAAGGTACAGGGCAGAACACTGAAGCTTTCTTT. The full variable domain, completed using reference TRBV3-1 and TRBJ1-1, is DTAVSQTPKYLVTQMGNDKSIKCEQNLGHDTMYWYKQDSKKFLKIMFSYNNKELIINETVPNRFSPKSPDKAHLNLHINSLELGDSAVYFCASSQGTGQNTEAFFGQGTRLTVV.

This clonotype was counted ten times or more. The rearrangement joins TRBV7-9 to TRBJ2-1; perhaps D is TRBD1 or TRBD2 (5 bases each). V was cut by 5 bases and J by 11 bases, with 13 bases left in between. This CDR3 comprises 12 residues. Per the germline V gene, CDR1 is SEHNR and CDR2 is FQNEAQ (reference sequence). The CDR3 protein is CASSAPLGQQFF. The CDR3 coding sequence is TGTGCCAGCAGCGCCCCTCTGGGACAGCAGTTCTTC.

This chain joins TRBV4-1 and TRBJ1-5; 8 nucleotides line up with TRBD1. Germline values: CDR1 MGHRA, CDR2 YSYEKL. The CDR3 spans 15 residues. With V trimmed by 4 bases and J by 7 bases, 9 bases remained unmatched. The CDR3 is CASSPGDRLSQPQHF. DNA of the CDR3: TGCGCCAGCAGCCCCGGGGACAGGCTCTCCCAGCCCCAGCATTTT.

The CDR3 spells CASSSSSGRQGEKLFF. The CDR3 DNA reads TGTGCCAGCAGTTCTAGTTCGGGTAGACAGGGTGAAAAACTGTTTTTT. This chain connects TRBV12-3 or TRBV12-4 to TRBJ1-4; TRBD1 matches 7 bases. With 4 bases clipped from V and 7 bases from J, the junction kept 12 bases outside the gene matches. CDR3 length equals 16 residues.

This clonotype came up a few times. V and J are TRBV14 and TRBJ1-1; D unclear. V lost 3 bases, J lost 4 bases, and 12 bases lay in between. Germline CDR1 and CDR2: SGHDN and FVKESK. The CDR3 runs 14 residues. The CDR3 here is CASSQVGSRTEAFF. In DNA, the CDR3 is TGTGCCAGCAGCCAGGTCGGGTCTCGCACTGAAGCTTTCTTT.

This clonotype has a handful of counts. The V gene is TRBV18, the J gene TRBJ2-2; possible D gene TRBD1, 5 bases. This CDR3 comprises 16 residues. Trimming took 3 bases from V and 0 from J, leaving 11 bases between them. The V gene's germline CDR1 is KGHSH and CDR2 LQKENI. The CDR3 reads CASSPWTTANTGELFF. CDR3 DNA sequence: TGTGCCAGCTCACCGTGGACGACAGCGAACACCGGGGAGCTGTTTTTT.

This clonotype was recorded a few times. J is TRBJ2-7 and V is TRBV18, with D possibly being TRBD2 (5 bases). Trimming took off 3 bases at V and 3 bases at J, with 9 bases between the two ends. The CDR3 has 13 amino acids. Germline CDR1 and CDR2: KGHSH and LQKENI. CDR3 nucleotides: TGTGCCAGCTCACCCCCCGGGGACTACGAGCAGTACTTC. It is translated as CASSPPGDYEQYF.

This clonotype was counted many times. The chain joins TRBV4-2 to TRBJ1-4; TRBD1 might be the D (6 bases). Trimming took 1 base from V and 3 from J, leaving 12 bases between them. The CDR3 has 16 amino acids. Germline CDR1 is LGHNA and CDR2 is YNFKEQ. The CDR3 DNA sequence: TGTGCCAGCAGCCAAGTGAGGGGGACGGCTAATGAAAAACTGTTTTTT. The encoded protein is CASSQVRGTANEKLFF.

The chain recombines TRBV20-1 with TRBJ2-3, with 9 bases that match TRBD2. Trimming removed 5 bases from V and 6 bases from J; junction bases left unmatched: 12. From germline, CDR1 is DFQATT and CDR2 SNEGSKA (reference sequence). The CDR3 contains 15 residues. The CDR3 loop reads CSAPIRAGGPDTQYF. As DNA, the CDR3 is TGCAGTGCTCCGATCAGGGCGGGGGGGCCCGATACGCAGTATTTT.

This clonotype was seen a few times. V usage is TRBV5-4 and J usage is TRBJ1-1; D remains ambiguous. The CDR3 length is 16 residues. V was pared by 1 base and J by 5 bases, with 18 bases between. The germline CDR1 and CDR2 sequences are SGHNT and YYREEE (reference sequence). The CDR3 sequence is CASSLRREKLGTEAFF. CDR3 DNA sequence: TGTGCCAGCAGCTTGAGGAGGGAGAAACTAGGGACTGAAGCTTTCTTT. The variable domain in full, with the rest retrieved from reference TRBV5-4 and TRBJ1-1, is ETGVTQSPTHLIKTRGQQVTLRCSSQSGHNTVSWYQQALGQGPQFIFQYYREEENGRGNFPPRFSGLQFPNYSSELNVNALELDDSALYLCASSLRREKLGTEAFFGQGTRLTVV.

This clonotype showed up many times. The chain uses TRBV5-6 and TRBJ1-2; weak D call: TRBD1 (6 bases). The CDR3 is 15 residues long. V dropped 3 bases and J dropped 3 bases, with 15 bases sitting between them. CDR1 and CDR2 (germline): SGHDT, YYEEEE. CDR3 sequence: CASSWRGADYYGYTF. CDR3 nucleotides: TGTGCCAGCAGCTGGCGGGGGGCGGACTACTATGGCTACACCTTC.

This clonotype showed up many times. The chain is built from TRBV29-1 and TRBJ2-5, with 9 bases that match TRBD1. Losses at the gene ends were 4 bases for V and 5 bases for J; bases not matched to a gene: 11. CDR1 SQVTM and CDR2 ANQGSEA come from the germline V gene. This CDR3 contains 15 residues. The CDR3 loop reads CSVARQGDGFETQYF. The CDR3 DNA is TGCAGCGTTGCAAGACAGGGGGACGGTTTTGAGACCCAGTACTTC.

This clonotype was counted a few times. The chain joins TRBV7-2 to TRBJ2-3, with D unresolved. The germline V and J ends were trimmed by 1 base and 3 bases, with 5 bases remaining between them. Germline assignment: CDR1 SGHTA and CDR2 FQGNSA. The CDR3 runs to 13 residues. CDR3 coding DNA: TGTGCCAGCAGCTTAGAGAGGACAGATACGCAGTATTTT. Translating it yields CASSLERTDTQYF.

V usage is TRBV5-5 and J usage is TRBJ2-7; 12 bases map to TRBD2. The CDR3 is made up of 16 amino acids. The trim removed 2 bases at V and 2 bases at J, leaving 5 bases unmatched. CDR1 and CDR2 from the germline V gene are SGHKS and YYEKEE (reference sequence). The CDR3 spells CASSFGLAGTPYEQYF. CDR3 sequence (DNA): TGTGCCAGCAGCTTTGGACTAGCGGGGACCCCCTACGAGCAGTACTTC.

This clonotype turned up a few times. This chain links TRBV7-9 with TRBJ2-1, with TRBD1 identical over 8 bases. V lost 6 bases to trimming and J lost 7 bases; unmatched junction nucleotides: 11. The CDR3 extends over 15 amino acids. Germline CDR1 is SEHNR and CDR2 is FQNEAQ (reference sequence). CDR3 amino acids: CASRMQGAGENEQFF. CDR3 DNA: TGTGCCAGCAGGATGCAGGGGGCAGGTGAGAATGAGCAGTTCTTC.

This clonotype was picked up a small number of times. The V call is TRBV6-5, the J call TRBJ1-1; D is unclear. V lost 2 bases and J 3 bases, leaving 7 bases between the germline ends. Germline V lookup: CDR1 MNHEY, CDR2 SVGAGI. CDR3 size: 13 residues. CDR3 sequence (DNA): TGTGCCAGCAGTTACGGATGGGACACTGAAGCTTTCTTT. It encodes CASSYGWDTEAFF.

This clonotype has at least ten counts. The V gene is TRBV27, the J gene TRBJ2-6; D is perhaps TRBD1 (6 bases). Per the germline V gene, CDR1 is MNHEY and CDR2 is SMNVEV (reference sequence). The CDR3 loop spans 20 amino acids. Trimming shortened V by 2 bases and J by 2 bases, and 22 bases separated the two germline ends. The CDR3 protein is CASSLTALTGNTAGANVLTF. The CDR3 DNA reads TGTGCCAGCAGTTTAACGGCCCTCACAGGGAATACTGCTGGGGCCAACGTCCTGACTTTC.

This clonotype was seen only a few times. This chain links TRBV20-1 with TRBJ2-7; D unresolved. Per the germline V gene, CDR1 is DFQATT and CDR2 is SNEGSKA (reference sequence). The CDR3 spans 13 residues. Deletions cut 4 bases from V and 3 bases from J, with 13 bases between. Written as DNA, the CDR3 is TGCAGTGCTATTGGACCCCTTCTCTACGAGCAGTACTTC. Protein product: CSAIGPLLYEQYF.

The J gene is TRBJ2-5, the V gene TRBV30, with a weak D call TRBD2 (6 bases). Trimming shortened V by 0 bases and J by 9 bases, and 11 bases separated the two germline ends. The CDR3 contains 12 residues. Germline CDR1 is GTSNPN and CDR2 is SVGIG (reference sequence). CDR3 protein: CAWSVGGVPQYF. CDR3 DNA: TGTGCCTGGAGTGTAGGCGGGGTTCCCCAGTACTTC.

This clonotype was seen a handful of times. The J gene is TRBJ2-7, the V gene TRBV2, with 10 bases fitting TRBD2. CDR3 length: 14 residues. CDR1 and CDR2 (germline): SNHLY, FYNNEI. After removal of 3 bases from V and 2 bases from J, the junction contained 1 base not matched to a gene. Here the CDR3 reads CASSEGLATYEQYF. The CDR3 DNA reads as TGTGCCAGCAGTGAGGGACTAGCGACCTACGAGCAGTACTTC.

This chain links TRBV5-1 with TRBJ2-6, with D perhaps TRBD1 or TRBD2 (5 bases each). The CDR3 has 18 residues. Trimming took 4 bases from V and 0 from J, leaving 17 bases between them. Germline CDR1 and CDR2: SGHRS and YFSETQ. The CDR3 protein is CASSTEGVGTSGANVLTF. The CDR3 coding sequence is TGCGCCAGCAGCACGGAAGGGGTAGGGACCTCTGGGGCCAACGTCCTGACTTTC.

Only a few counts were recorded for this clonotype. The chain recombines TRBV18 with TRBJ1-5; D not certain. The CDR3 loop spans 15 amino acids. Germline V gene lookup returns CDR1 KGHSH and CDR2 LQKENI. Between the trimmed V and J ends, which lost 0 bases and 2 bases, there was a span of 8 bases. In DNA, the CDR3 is TGTGCCAGCTCACCACCTCAGCGGGGCAATCAGCCCCAGCATTTT. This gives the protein CASSPPQRGNQPQHF.

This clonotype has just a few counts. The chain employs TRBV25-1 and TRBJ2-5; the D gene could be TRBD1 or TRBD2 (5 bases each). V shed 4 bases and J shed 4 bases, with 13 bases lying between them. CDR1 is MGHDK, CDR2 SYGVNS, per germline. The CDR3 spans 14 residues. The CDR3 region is CASSAPGTRETQYF. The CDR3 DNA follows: TGTGCCAGCAGTGCCCCGGGGACGAGAGAGACCCAGTACTTC.

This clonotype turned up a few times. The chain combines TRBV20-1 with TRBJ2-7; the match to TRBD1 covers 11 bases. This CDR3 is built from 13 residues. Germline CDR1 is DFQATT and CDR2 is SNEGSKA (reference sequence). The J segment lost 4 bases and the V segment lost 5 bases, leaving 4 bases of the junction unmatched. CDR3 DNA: TGCAGTGCTCCCGGGACAGGGGGGTACGAGCAGTACTTC. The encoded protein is CSAPGTGGYEQYF.

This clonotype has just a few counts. The CDR3 spells CASSQSTGTNEKLFF. CDR3 DNA sequence: TGTGCCAGCAGCCAATCGACCGGGACTAATGAAAAACTGTTTTTT. The chain recombines TRBV16 with TRBJ1-4; D ambiguous. Germline assignment: CDR1 KGHSY and CDR2 FQNENV. Trimming removed 0 bases at V and 2 bases at J, with 7 bases between. CDR3 length equals 15 residues.

CDR3 DNA: TGCGCCAGCGGACCCTCCTGGGGGAGAACGGAGACCCAGTACTTC. Amino acid sequence: CASGPSWGRTETQYF. The gene calls are TRBV5-1 and TRBJ2-5; either TRBD1 or TRBD2 may supply D (5 bases each). The CDR3 runs 15 residues. Trimming removed 7 bases from V and 5 bases from J, with 21 bases in between. The germline V gene has CDR1 SGHRS and CDR2 YFSETQ.

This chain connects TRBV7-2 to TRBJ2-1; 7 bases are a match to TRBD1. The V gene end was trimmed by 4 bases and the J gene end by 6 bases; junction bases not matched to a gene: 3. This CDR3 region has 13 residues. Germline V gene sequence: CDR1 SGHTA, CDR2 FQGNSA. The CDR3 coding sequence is TGTGCCAGCAGCTCCCGGACAGGCAATGAGCAGTTCTTC. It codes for CASSSRTGNEQFF.

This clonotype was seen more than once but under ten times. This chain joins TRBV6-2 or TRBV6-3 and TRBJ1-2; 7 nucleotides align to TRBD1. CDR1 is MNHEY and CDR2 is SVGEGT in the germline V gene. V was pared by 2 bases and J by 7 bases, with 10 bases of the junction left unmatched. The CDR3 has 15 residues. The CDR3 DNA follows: TGTGCCAGCAGTTACGGGGGACAGAATCCCGGTGGCTACACCTTC. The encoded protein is CASSYGGQNPGGYTF.

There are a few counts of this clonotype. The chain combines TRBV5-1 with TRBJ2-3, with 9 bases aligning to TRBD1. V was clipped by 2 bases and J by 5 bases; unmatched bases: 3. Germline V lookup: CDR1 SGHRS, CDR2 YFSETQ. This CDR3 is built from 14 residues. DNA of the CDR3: TGCGCCAGCAGCTTAGGACAGGGGTTAGATACGCAGTATTTT. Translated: CASSLGQGLDTQYF. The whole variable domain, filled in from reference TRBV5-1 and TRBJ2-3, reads KAGVTQTPRYLIKTRGQQVTLSCSPISGHRSVSWYQQTPGQGLQFLFEYFSETQRNKGNFPGRFSGRQFSNSRSEMNVSTLELGDSALYLCASSLGQGLDTQYFGPGTRLTVL.